Presented here are 3 T cell receptor beta chains from one specimen sequenced in a study of identical twins. From the 5' RACE reads, TCRdb called clonotypes with MiXCR, one entry per CDR3 protein. The sample contains under 300,000 distinct CDR3 sequences, over 9.5% of which appear only once. These same data were also listed under a study on yellow fever vaccine responses in identical twins.

The sample comprised memory (CD45RO+) T cells sorted from blood. The receptors stem from a woman aged 18-30 years in good health.

At least ten counts were recorded for this clonotype. The rearrangement links TRBV5-6 to TRBJ2-5, with TRBD2 matching 8 bases. Unmatched junction bases numbered 4, after V lost 2 bases and J lost 1 base. The germline gives CDR1 SGHDT, CDR2 YYEEEE. The CDR3 spans 15 residues. CDR3 region: CASSFPAGVQETQYF. The CDR3 DNA follows: TGTGCCAGCAGCTTTCCAGCGGGGGTCCAAGAGACCCAGTACTTC.

This clonotype was counted only a few times. This chain uses TRBV29-1 with TRBJ2-7; 13 nucleotides match TRBD2. CDR3 size: 13 residues. V lost 5 bases to trimming and J lost 4 bases; unmatched junction nucleotides: 2. The germline V gene encodes CDR1 SQVTM and CDR2 ANQGSEA. The CDR3 protein is CSVTSGGEYEQYF. The CDR3 region has the DNA TGCAGCGTTACTAGCGGGGGGGAGTACGAGCAGTACTTC.

J is TRBJ2-7 and V is TRBV20-1; the D gene is possibly TRBD1 (5 bases). The CDR3 sequence is 11 residues long. From germline, CDR1 is DFQATT and CDR2 SNEGSKA (reference sequence). The germline V and J ends were trimmed by 8 bases and 2 bases, with 10 bases remaining between them. The CDR3 spells CSTTDPYEQYF. In DNA, the CDR3 is TGCAGTACGACAGATCCCTACGAGCAGTACTTC.